The source of this T cell receptor beta chain is a study of blood T cell repertoires in COVID-19. Study details: Whether acute or convalescent, the COVID-19 samples came from the United States, Italy and Spain. Sources were T cells, B-cell-depleted T cells, or PBMCs; the material itself was cDNA or gDNA.

One Seattle source followed patients from active infection through their disease course. V lost 0 bases and J lost 1, with 11 bases in between. The CDR3 extends over 16 amino acids. Germline V lookup: CDR1 LNHNV, CDR2 YYDKDF (reference sequence). Original methodology: Reference gene primers were amplified, and this amplification served to estimate nucleated cell counts. Profiled with immunoSEQ multiplex PCR; TCRdb holds only in-frame clones, not every one. The V and J calls and clone size are taken from that table; D and trimming were inferred from the DNA. This table holds 250,000 to 350,000 clones, 85% to 90% found once.

Material for sequencing was peripheral blood. This rearrangement joins TRBV15 to TRBJ2-3; no definite D call. The source is a woman between 45 and 60 years old with COVID-19, enrolled during active disease. Here the CDR3 DNA reads TGTGCCACCAGCAGAGATCTGGGTGCGGGCACAGATACGCAGTATTTT. Amino acids: CATSRDLGAGTDTQYF.